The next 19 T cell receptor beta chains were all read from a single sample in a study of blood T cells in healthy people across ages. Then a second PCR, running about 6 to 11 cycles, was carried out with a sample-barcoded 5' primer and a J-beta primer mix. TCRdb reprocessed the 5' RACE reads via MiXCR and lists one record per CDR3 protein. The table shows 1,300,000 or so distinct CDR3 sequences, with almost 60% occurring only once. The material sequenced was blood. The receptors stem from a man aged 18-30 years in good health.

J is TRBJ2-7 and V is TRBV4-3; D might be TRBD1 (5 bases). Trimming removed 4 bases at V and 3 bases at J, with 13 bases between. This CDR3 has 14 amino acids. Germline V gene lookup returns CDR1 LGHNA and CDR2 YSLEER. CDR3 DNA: TGCGCCAGCAGCCGGGGCTCCAAGGACTACGAGCAGTACTTC. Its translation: CASSRGSKDYEQYF.

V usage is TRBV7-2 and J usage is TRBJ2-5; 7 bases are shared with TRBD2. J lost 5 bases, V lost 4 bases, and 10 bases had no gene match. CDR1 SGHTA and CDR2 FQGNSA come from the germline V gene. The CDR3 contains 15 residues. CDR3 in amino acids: CASSSSPVRGETQYF. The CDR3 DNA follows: TGTGCCAGCAGCTCATCTCCGGTGCGGGGGGAGACCCAGTACTTC.

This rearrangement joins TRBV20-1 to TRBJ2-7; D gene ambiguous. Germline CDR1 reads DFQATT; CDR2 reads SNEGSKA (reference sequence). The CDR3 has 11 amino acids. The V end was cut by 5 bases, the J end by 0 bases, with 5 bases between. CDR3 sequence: CSAEASYEQYF. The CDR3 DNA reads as TGCAGTGCTGAGGCCTCCTACGAGCAGTACTTC.

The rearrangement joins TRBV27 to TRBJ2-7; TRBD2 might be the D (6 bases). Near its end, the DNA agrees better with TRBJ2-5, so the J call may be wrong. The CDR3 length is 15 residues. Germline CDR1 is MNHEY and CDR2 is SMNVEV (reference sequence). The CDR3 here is CASSFRGREWETQYF. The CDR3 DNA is TGTGCCAGCAGTTTTCGGGGTCGGGAGTGGGAGACCCAGTACTTC.

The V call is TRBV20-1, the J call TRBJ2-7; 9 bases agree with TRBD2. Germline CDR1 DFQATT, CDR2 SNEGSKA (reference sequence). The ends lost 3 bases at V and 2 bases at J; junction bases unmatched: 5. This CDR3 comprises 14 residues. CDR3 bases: TGCAGTGCTAGGAGGGCTAGCGGGGCCTACGAGCAGTACTTC. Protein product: CSARRASGAYEQYF.

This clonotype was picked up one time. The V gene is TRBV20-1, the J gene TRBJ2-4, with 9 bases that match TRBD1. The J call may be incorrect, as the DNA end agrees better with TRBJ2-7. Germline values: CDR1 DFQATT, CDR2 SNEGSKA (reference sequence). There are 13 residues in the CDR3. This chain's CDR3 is CSAPGQGIYEQYF. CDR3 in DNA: TGCAGTGCTCCTGGACAGGGGATCTACGAGCAGTACTTC.

The CDR3 DNA sequence: TGTGCCAGCAGCCAAGGACAGGGGAGCTACAATGAGCAGTACTTC. Its translation is CASSQGQGSYNEQYF. The V and J genes are TRBV4-2 and TRBJ2-1; 8 nucleotides match TRBD1. The DNA matches TRBJ2-7 better at its end, which makes the J call doubtful. The CDR3 totals 15 residues. The germline V gene has CDR1 LGHNA and CDR2 YNFKEQ.

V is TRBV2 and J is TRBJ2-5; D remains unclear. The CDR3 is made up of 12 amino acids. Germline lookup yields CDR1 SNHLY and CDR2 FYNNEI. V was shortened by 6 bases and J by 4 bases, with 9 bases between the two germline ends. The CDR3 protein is CASSFAIETQYF. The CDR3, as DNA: TGTGCCAGCAGCTTCGCGATAGAGACCCAGTACTTC.

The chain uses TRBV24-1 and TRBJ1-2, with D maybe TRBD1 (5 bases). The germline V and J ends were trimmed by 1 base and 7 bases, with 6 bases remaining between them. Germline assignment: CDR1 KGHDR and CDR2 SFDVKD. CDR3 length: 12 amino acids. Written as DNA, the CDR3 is TGTGCCACCAGTGATTTCGGGGGTGGCTACACCTTC. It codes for CATSDFGGGYTF.

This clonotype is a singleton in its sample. The CDR3 loop reads CAGNPDSTDTQYF. CDR3 coding DNA: TGTGCCGGAAACCCAGATAGCACAGATACGCAGTATTTT. The V and J genes are TRBV7-9 and TRBJ2-3; D is ambiguous. Per germline, CDR1 SEHNR and CDR2 FQNEAQ (reference sequence). The CDR3 sequence is 13 residues long. The V end lost 11 bases, the J end lost 0 bases, and 12 bases lay between the germline ends.

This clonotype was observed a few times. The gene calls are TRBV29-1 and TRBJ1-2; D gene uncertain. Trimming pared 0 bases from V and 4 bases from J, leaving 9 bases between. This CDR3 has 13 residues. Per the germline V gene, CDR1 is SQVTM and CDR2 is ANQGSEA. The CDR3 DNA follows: TGCAGCGTTGAAGATCGGGAATTCTATGGCTACACCTTC. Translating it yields CSVEDREFYGYTF.

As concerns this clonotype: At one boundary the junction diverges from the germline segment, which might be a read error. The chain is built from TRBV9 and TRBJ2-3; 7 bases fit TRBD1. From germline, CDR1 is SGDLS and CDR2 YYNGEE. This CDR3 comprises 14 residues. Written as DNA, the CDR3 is TGTGCCAGCAGCGACAGGGGCCGCACAGATACGCGGTATTTT. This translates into CASSDRGRTDTRYF. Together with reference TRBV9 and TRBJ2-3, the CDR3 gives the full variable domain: DSGVTQTPKHLITATGQRVTLRCSPRSGDLSVYWYQQSLDQGLQFLIQYYNGEERAKGNILERFSAQQFPDLHSELNLSSLELGDSALYFCASSDRGRTDTRYFGPGTRLTVL.

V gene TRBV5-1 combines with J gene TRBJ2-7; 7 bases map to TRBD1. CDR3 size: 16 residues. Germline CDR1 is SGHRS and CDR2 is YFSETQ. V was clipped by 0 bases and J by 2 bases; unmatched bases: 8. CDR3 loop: CASSLGQGVFAYEQYF. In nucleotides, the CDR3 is TGCGCCAGCAGCTTGGGACAGGGAGTTTTTGCCTACGAGCAGTACTTC.

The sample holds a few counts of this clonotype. CDR3 residues: CASSYPSGTSWDEQYF. CDR3 bases: TGTGCCAGCAGTTACCCGTCGGGGACTAGCTGGGACGAGCAGTACTTC. The chain carries TRBV6-2 or TRBV6-3 and TRBJ2-7; TRBD2 matches at 9 bases. Trimming took 2 bases from V and 5 from J; bases not matched to a gene: 10. CDR3 size: 16 residues. The germline V gene has CDR1 MNHEY and CDR2 SVGEGT.

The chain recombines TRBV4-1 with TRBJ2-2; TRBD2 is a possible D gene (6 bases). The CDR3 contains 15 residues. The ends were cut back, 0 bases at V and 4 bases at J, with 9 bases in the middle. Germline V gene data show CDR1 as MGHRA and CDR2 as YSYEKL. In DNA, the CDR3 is TGCGCCAGCAGCCAAGAGGCGGGGAGCACCGGGGAGCTGTTTTTT. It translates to CASSQEAGSTGELFF.

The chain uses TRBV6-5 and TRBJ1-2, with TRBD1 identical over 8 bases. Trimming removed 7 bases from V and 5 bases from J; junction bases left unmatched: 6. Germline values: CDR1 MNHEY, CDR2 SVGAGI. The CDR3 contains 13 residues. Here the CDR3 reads CASTMGQEYGYTF. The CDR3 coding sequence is TGTGCCAGCACTATGGGACAGGAGTATGGCTACACCTTC.

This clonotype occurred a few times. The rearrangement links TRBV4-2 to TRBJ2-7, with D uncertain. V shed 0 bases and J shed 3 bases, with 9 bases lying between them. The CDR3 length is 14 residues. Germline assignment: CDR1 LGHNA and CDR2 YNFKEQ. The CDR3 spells CASSQEAGYYEQYF. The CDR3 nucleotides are TGTGCCAGCAGCCAAGAGGCCGGATACTACGAGCAGTACTTC.

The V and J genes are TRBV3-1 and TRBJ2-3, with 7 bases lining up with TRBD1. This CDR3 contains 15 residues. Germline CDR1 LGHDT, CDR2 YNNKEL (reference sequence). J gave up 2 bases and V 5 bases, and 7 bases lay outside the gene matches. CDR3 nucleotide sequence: TGTGCCAGCAGCACGCGACAGGGCGCCACAGATACGCAGTATTTT. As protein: CASSTRQGATDTQYF.

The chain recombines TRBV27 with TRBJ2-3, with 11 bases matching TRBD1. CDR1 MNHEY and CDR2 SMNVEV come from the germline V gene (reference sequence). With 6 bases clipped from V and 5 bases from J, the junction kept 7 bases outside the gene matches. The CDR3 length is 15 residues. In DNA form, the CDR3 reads TGTGCCAGCAGGGAGTCCGGGACAGGGGGAGATACGCAGTATTTT. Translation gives CASRESGTGGDTQYF.